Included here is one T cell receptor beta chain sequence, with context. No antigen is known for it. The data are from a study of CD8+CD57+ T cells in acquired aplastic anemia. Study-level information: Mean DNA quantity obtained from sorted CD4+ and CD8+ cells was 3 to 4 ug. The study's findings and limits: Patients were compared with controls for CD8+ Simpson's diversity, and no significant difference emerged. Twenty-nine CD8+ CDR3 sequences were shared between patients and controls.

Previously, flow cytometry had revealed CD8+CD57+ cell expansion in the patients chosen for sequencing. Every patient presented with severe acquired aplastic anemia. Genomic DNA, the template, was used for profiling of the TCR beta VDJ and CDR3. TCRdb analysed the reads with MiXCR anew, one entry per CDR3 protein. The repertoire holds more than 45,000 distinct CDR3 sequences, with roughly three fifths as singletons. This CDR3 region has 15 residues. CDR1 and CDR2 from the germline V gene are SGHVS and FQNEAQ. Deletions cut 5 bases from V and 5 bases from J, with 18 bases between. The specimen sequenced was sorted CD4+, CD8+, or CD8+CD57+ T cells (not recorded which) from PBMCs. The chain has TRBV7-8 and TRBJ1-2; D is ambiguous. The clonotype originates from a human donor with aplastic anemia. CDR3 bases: TGTGCCAGCAGCCCGGGTTTTGTCGCGCTGTATGGCTACACCTTC. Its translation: CASSPGFVALYGYTF. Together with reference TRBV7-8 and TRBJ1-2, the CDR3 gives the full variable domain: GAGVSQSPRYKVAKRGQDVALRCDPISGHVSLFWYQQALGQGPEFLTYFQNEAQLDKSGLPSDRFFAERPEGSVSTLKIQRTQQEDSAVYLCASSPGFVALYGYTFGSGTRLTVV.